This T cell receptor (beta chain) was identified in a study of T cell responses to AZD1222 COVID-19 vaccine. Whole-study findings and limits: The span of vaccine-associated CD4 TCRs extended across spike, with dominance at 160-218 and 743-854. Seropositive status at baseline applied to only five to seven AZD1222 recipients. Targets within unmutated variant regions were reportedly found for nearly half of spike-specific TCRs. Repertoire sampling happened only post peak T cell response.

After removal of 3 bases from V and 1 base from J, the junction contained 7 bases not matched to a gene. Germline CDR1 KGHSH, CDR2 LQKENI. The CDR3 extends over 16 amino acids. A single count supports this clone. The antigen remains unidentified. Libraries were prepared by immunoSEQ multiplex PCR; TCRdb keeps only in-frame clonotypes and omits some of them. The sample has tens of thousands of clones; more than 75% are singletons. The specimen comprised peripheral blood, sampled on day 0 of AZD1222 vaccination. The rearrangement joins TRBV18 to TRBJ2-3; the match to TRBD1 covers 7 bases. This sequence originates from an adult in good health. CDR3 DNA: TGTGCCAGCTCACCCTTTACAGGGGTAGGCACAGATACGCAGTATTTT. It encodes CASSPFTGVGTDTQYF.